This section outlines one TCR beta chain sequence together with its context. It lacks a known antigen. Base-call qualities are not available, and no considerably larger clone is one nucleotide away. For repertoire sequencing, the TCR beta CDR3 regions were amplified from RNA transcripts. A first-round RT-PCR used HTBI primers with the Qiagen OneStep RT-PCR kit, followed by a second-round multiplex PCR, size selection and purification. Sequencing of the libraries was carried out on an Illumina HiSeq2000 in paired-end mode with 100 bp reads. The published analysis was carried out like this. SOAPnuke was used to process the reads, removing any read that contained adapters or uncalled bases, had a mean Phred below 15, or lacked an exact match to the constant primer or identifier. High-quality paired reads were merged with COPE v1.2.5. Each unique nucleotide sequence was defined as a clonotype, and clonotypes were aligned to IMGT TRB V, D and J references with MiTCR v1.1. Analysis was restricted to V-J combinations with a frequency above 0.0001, which covered about 99% of repertoires. For each V-J combination, a TCR clonal expansion and chaos score was defined as the ratio of F50 clonal expansion to chaos observed in the TCRdist matrix. Welch's t-statistics and random forest were used to reduce features to 13 V-J combinations, which were fed into a naive Bayes classifier. The Morisita-Horn index was used to measure how similar the thyroid and blood repertoires were. TCRdb's own reprocessing of the public reads used fastp at Q25 and MiXCR and kept productive beta chains. CDR3 protein sequences are deduplicated, and each keeps its most common genes and DNA. TCRdb, not the authors, supplied the V and J calls. The sample table contains about 660,000 distinct CDR3 sequences; only one count was recorded for about 40% of them. The ten largest clonotypes hold more than 2.5% of the sample.

The data belong to a study of Graves' ophthalmopathy and Graves' hyperthyroidism (dated by TCRdb to between 2017 and 2018). With regard to the full study: Peripheral blood was collected at initial diagnosis, before any treatment. In total, some 130 blood samples were TCR-sequenced: approximately 42 ophthalmopathy, 80 or so hyperthyroidism and approximately 17 hyperthyroidism-to-ophthalmopathy patients. To explore V-J signatures distinguishing ophthalmopathy from hyperthyroidism, a discovery set of roughly 98 patients (around 44 ophthalmopathy, some 57 stable hyperthyroidism) was enrolled. The study used TCR beta repertoire signatures to distinguish Graves' ophthalmopathy from Graves' hyperthyroidism and to predict progression to ophthalmopathy. Following sampling, methimazole starting at 30 mg daily was administered to hyperthyroidism patients, and high-dose intravenous methylprednisolone was administered to ophthalmopathy patients. In several hyperthyroidism patients, the T-cell repertoires found in thyroid tissue were compared with those found in blood. For independent validation, a separate cohort was made up of approximately 19 hyperthyroidism patients plus 17 patients who later progressed from hyperthyroidism to ophthalmopathy.

Ophthalmopathy patients were characterized by moderately to severely active disease, a Clinical Activity Score of at least 3, a NOSPECS grade of at least 4, and a disease duration under 3 months. Patients were excluded if they had other autoimmune diseases, uncontrolled infections, pregnancy or lactation. Diagnosis relied on clinical symptoms, serum thyroxine, TRAb, thyroid ultrasound and orbital computed tomography. Using Ficoll-Paque density gradient centrifugation, PBMCs were isolated from about 10 ml of fresh peripheral blood. Trizol reagent was used to extract the total RNA, and its quality was then checked on an Agilent 2100 Bioanalyzer. What the work shows at the level of the full study, not this receptor alone: Most of the expanded thyroid clonotypes with a frequency above 0.001 were also detected in blood, and it was suggested that the thyroid immune response may be reflected by blood repertoires. In validation, the model predicted ophthalmopathy progression with 55% to 71% sensitivity and 72.22% specificity; eleven to twelve predicted patients were CT-confirmed with GO in a median of 6.5 months. In cross-validation, the 13-signature model distinguished ophthalmopathy from stable hyperthyroidism with more than 85% sensitivity and over 81% specificity, while in the test set the corresponding values were approximately 80% and 75%. No statistical method was used to predetermine the sample size, and group allocation was not hidden from the investigators.

Sequenced input: peripheral blood. The TCR comes from an adult man with Graves' ophthalmopathy.

The bases are TGTGCCAGCAGCTTTCAACAGGGGGCGGGTGAAGCTTTCTTT. This codes for CASSFQQGAGEAFF. This receptor chain uses TRBV7-2 and TRBJ1-1; TRBD1 agrees with 9 junctional bases. From a lookup of the germline V gene, CDR1 and CDR2 are SGHTA and FQGNSA. Trimming removed 3 bases from V and 7 bases from J; the gene matches leave 6 bases unexplained. The CDR3 measures 14 amino acids from cysteine to phenylalanine. The entry retains the CDR3 DNA only, 42 bases that are in frame from base 1. Full variable domain (CDR3 extended with the reference TRBV7-2 and TRBJ1-1 proteins): GAGVSQSPSNKVTEKGKDVELRCDPISGHTALYWYRQSLGQGLEFLIYFQGNSAPDKSGLPSDRFSAERTGGSVSTLTIQRTQQEDSAVYLCASSFQQGAGEAFFGQGTRLTVV.